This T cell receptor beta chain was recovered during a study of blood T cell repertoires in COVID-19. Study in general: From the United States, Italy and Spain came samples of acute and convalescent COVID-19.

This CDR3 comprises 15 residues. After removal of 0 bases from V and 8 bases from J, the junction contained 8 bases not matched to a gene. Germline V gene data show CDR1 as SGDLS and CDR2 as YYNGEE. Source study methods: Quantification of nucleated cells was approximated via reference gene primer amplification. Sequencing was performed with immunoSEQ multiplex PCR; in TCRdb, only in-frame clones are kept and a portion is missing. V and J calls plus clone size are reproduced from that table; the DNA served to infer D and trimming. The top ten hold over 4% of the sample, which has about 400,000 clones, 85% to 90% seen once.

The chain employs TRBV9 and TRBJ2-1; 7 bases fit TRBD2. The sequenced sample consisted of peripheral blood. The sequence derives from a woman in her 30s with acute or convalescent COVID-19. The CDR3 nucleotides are TGTGCCAGCAGCGTAGAGGGGACTACAAGTCATGAGCAGTTCTTC. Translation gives CASSVEGTTSHEQFF.